One sample yielded the 24 T cell receptor beta chains listed below, sequenced in a study of control samples from healthy donors and cancer patients. TCRdb's table, derived via immunoSEQ multiplex PCR, lists solely in-frame clones and lacks some. The table shows roughly 150,000 clones, with approximately 90% occurring only once. The sample comprised blood. The source is a woman aged 25 to 39 in good health.

This chain connects TRBV11-3 to TRBJ2-2; D is unresolved. Per germline, CDR1 SGHNT and CDR2 YENEEA. V lost 2 bases to trimming and J lost 3 bases, with 4 bases between them. CDR3 length equals 13 residues. CDR3 sequence reads: CASSLFDTGELFF. The DNA of the CDR3 is TGTGCCAGCAGCTTATTCGACACCGGGGAGCTGTTTTTT.

This chain links TRBV19 with TRBJ1-1; a possible D gene is TRBD1 (6 bases). V dropped 6 bases and J dropped 5 bases, with 10 bases sitting between them. CDR3 length equals 12 residues. Germline V gene data show CDR1 as LNHDA and CDR2 as SQIVND (reference sequence). The CDR3 region is CASSPTGTEAFF. CDR3 bases: TGTGCCAGTAGCCCGACAGGAACTGAAGCTTTCTTT. The whole variable domain, filled in from reference TRBV19 and TRBJ1-1, reads DGGITQSPKYLFRKEGQNVTLSCEQNLNHDAMYWYRQDPGQGLRLIYYSQIVNDFQKGDIAEGYSVSREKKESFPLTVTSAQKNPTAFYLCASSPTGTEAFFGQGTRLTVV.

CDR3 sequence reads: CATRGAGEETQYF. CDR3 sequence (DNA): TGTGCCACCCGAGGAGCGGGGGAAGAGACCCAGTACTTC. This rearrangement joins TRBV10-3 to TRBJ2-5; 8 bases agree with TRBD2. The germline CDR1 and CDR2 sequences are ENHRY and SYGVKD. The CDR3 runs 13 residues. Unmatched junction bases numbered 7, after V lost 10 bases and J lost 3 bases.

This clone occurred once. The V gene is TRBV28, the J gene TRBJ1-5; 7 positions agree with TRBD1. The CDR3 loop spans 14 amino acids. The J segment lost 6 bases and the V segment lost 3 bases, leaving 5 bases of the junction unmatched. Germline CDR1 MDHEN, CDR2 SYDVKM. CDR3 sequence reads: CASSLTQGVQPQHF. In DNA form, the CDR3 reads TGTGCCAGCAGTTTGACCCAGGGGGTTCAGCCCCAGCATTTT.

The V call is TRBV6-5, the J call TRBJ2-1; 7 bases line up with TRBD2. The V segment lost 6 bases and the J segment 4 bases; nucleotides outside the gene matches: 9. The germline gives CDR1 MNHEY, CDR2 SVGAGI. This CDR3 spans 15 amino acids. The CDR3 here is CASSEGGGPYNEQFF. CDR3 DNA sequence: TGTGCCAGCAGCGAGGGCGGGGGTCCATACAATGAGCAGTTCTTC.

The rearrangement joins TRBV27 to TRBJ1-6; D is unclear. Germline assignment: CDR1 MNHEY and CDR2 SMNVEV (reference sequence). This CDR3 has 15 amino acids. The V end was cut by 6 bases, the J end by 6 bases, with 15 bases between. The CDR3 is CASSSKGIGNSPLHF. In DNA, the CDR3 is TGTGCCAGCAGCTCGAAGGGAATCGGTAATTCACCCCTCCACTTT.

This clone was seen just once. This chain connects TRBV18 to TRBJ2-7; D may be TRBD2 (6 bases). The CDR3 sequence is 14 residues long. V shed 6 bases and J shed 4 bases, with 16 bases lying between them. Per the germline V gene, CDR1 is KGHSH and CDR2 is LQKENI. CDR3: CASSSGGVPYEQYF. The CDR3 coding sequence is TGTGCCAGCTCGTCCGGAGGGGTACCATACGAGCAGTACTTC.

The CDR3 spells CASRLWGTRRNRIPGDTGELFF. CDR3 sequence (DNA): TGTGCAAGTCGCTTATGGGGGACGCGCCGCAACAGGATTCCAGGGGACACCGGGGAGCTGTTTTTT. The gene calls are TRBV12-2 and TRBJ2-2; whether TRBD1, the table's D call, matches the DNA was not checked. TRBV12-2 is a listed pseudogene. The CDR3 has 22 residues.

The chain has TRBV5-1 and TRBJ2-6; TRBD1 matches 9 bases. CDR3 length: 16 residues. The germline V gene encodes CDR1 SGHRS and CDR2 YFSETQ. V shed 4 bases, J shed 2 bases, and the junction held 4 bases outside the gene matches. The CDR3 region is CASSGDRVAGANVLTF. The CDR3 nucleotides are TGCGCCAGCAGCGGGGACAGGGTAGCTGGGGCCAACGTCCTGACTTTC.

The chain employs TRBV24-1 and TRBJ1-2, with D possibly TRBD1 on 6 matching bases. V was clipped by 5 bases and J by 6 bases, with 15 bases between them. The CDR3 is 14 amino acids. Germline CDR1 and CDR2: KGHDR and SFDVKD. CDR3 sequence: CATSAGDGLDGYTF. The DNA for the CDR3 is TGTGCCACCAGTGCAGGGGACGGCCTTGATGGCTACACCTTC.

This rearrangement joins TRBV28 to TRBJ1-1; D is undetermined. Trimming shortened V by 2 bases and J by 1 base, and 11 bases separated the two germline ends. There are 15 residues in the CDR3. Germline loops: CDR1 MDHEN, CDR2 SYDVKM. CDR3 region: CASSLAGSRNTEAFF. In nucleotides, the CDR3 is TGTGCCAGCAGTTTAGCGGGCAGCAGGAACACTGAAGCTTTCTTT.

The DNA for the CDR3 is TGCGCCAGCAGCTTGAGGACTCGGGAGACCCAGTACTTC. Translating it yields CASSLRTRETQYF. The rearrangement links TRBV5-1 to TRBJ2-5; tentatively, D is TRBD2 (5 bases). Trimming shortened V by 1 base and J by 5 bases, and 9 bases separated the two germline ends. The CDR3 is made up of 13 amino acids. Looked up from germline, CDR1 is SGHRS and CDR2 is YFSETQ. Complete variable domain (other parts from reference TRBV5-1 and TRBJ2-5): KAGVTQTPRYLIKTRGQQVTLSCSPISGHRSVSWYQQTPGQGLQFLFEYFSETQRNKGNFPGRFSGRQFSNSRSEMNVSTLELGDSALYLCASSLRTRETQYFGPGTRLLVL.

This chain links TRBV25-1 with TRBJ2-5; 7 bases match TRBD2. The V gene's germline CDR1 is MGHDK and CDR2 SYGVNS. With V trimmed by 4 bases and J by 5 bases, 7 bases remained unmatched. The CDR3 totals 14 residues. This CDR3 reads CASSVSGGWETQYF. As DNA, the CDR3 is TGTGCCAGCAGTGTTTCGGGGGGATGGGAGACCCAGTACTTC.

The chain joins TRBV5-8 to TRBJ1-2, with D maybe TRBD1 (5 bases). The CDR3 runs 13 residues. Trimming stripped 4 bases from V and 6 bases from J, with 13 bases between. Germline loops: CDR1 SGHTS, CDR2 YDEGEE. In DNA, the CDR3 is TGTGCCAGCAGCCCCCAGGGAGGGGATGGCTACACCTTC. Amino acid sequence: CASSPQGGDGYTF.

CDR3 nucleotide sequence: TGTGCCAGCAGTAGGACTAGCTTCAATGAGCAGTTCTTC. Residues: CASSRTSFNEQFF. J is TRBJ2-1 and V is TRBV12-3 or TRBV12-4, with 8 positions matching TRBD2. Trimming took 5 bases from V and 6 from J; bases not matched to a gene: 3. The CDR3 is 13 residues long.

A single count supports this clone. This chain links TRBV7-9 with TRBJ1-5; D remains unclear. Trimming left V 5 bases short and J 0 bases short, with 8 bases between. Germline values: CDR1 SEHNR, CDR2 FQNEAQ (reference sequence). This CDR3 has 14 amino acids. CDR3 protein: CASSPTYSNQPQHF. Written as DNA, the CDR3 is TGTGCCAGCAGCCCAACATATAGCAATCAGCCCCAGCATTTT.

For this clone: One end of the junction is discordant with germline, which a read error may explain. The chain carries TRBV25-1 and TRBJ2-5, with D possibly matching TRBD1 (6 bases). CDR3 length: 17 amino acids. Germline V gene lookup returns CDR1 MGHDK and CDR2 SYGVNS. CDR3 sequence (DNA): TGTGTCAGCGGACCCCACAGGACAGCCAGGGAGCAAGAGACCCAGTACTTC. Translating it yields CVSGPHRTAREQETQYF.

This chain joins TRBV25-1 and TRBJ2-5, with 7 positions matching TRBD1. Germline V lookup: CDR1 MGHDK, CDR2 SYGVNS. The CDR3 extends over 18 amino acids. Unmatched junction bases numbered 17, after V lost 7 bases and J lost 0 bases. In DNA, the CDR3 is TGTGCCAGCACTCCCGGCGACAGGGCCTATACGTACCAAGAGACCCAGTACTTC. This codes for CASTPGDRAYTYQETQYF.

As concerns this clone: The same CDR3 also results from other DNA sequences found in this sample. The chain couples TRBV4-2 to TRBJ2-7; 10 bases are a match to TRBD2. From germline, CDR1 is LGHNA and CDR2 YNFKEQ. The CDR3 is made up of 15 amino acids. The J segment lost 3 bases and the V segment lost 0 bases, leaving 2 bases of the junction unmatched. The CDR3 bases are TGTGCCAGCAGCCAAGAGGCTAGCGGGAGCTACGAGCAGTACTTC. This codes for CASSQEASGSYEQYF.

The rearrangement uses TRBV7-3 and TRBJ1-5; D unresolved. There are 13 residues in the CDR3. Germline CDR1 reads SGHTA; CDR2 reads FQGTGA. Trimming removed 0 bases from V and 4 bases from J, with 4 bases in between. The CDR3 sequence is CASSLTPNQPQHF. The CDR3 DNA follows: TGTGCCAGCAGCTTAACGCCGAATCAGCCCCAGCATTTT.

In this sample, this clone turned up once. The chain is built from TRBV7-6 and TRBJ2-1; TRBD2 aligns across 10 bases. Trimming at V came to 3 bases and at J to 8 bases, leaving 4 bases not matched to a gene. The CDR3 runs to 14 residues. Germline V lookup: CDR1 SGHVS, CDR2 FNYEAQ. CDR3 bases: TGTGCCAGCAGCTTGTCTAGCGGGAGCGATGAGCAGTTCTTC. It encodes CASSLSSGSDEQFF.

The chain joins TRBV5-8 to TRBJ1-2; no clear D. Trimming cost V 4 bases and J 3 bases, with 13 bases left between them. Germline CDR1 is SGHTS and CDR2 is YDEGEE. CDR3 length: 14 residues. The CDR3 protein is CASSLSGPDYGYTF. In nucleotides, the CDR3 is TGTGCCAGCAGCCTGAGCGGGCCGGACTATGGCTACACCTTC.

This chain connects TRBV7-3 to TRBJ1-6; D unclear. V gave up 3 bases and J gave up 7 bases, with 7 bases separating them. Germline CDR1 reads SGHTA; CDR2 reads FQGTGA. The CDR3 loop spans 13 amino acids. The CDR3 is CASSLDVNSPLHF. DNA of the CDR3: TGTGCCAGCAGCTTGGACGTAAATTCACCCCTCCACTTT.

The genes are TRBV12-3 or TRBV12-4 and TRBJ1-5; D gene uncertain. The CDR3 is 12 amino acids. V was pared by 4 bases and J by 10 bases, with 11 bases between. CDR3 nucleotide sequence: TGTGCCAGCAGTTCGCCCCAAGGACCCCAGCATTTT. Translating it yields CASSSPQGPQHF.